This T cell receptor beta chain was sequenced for a study of cytomegalovirus exposure and HLA in healthy donors. The study, taken as a whole, reports: A few of the chains that were CMV-associated were confirmed in vitro to be specific for CMV antigens.

Amplification used 60 Vbeta primers and 13 Jbeta primers. Generated by immunoSEQ multiplex PCR, the TCRdb table keeps only in-frame clones and is missing some. The sample consists of roughly 130,000 clones, approximately 79% of them appearing once. With regard to this clone: Its antigen is still unknown.

The sample comprised PBMCs. The sequence was obtained from a man aged 18-30 years in good health and CMV-seronegative.

CDR3 sequence reads: CASSPGIFGRGEKLFF. In DNA, the CDR3 is TGTGCCAGCAGCCCCGGAATATTTGGGAGGGGTGAAAAACTGTTTTTT. This rearrangement joins TRBV9 to TRBJ1-4; tentative D call: TRBD1 (5 bases). V gave up 4 bases and J gave up 7 bases, with 20 bases separating them. CDR3 length: 16 amino acids. Germline-derived CDR1 and CDR2 are SGDLS and YYNGEE.